A selection of T cell receptor beta chains follows, all from one sample in a study of shared clonotypes between healthy human individuals. Sequencing was performed with immunoSEQ multiplex PCR; in TCRdb, only in-frame clones are kept and a portion is missing. The sample carries 450,000 to 550,000 clones, around 79% recorded once. The specimen sequenced was PBMCs. The receptors shown here come from a woman between 40 and 50 years old in good health. Some clones in this sample may be carry-over from other donors' samples. CDR3s include the opening cysteine and the closing phenylalanine or tryptophan. A D gene is named only where the DNA matches it firmly. Clone size appears in some rows only: once, few, many, or a class for an expanded clone.

NA	11	TRBJ2-7	TRBV12-2	NA	CASRLDQGEYF	TGTGCAAGTCGCTTAGATCAGGGGGAGTACTTC
NA	14	TRBJ2-3	TRBV5-1	NA	CASSSSTSPDTQYF	TGCGCCAGCAGCTCCTCGACTAGTCCAGATACGCAGTATTTT
NA	14	TRBJ1-5	TRBV4-1	NA	CASSPNDRNQPQHF	TGCGCCAGCAGCCCAAACGACAGAAACCAGCCCCAGCATTTT
NA	14	TRBJ1-2	TRBV15	NA	CATRSREPNYGYTF	TGTGCCACCAGATCGCGGGAACCTAACTATGGCTACACCTTC
NA	14	TRBJ2-1	TRBV5-1	NA	CASSSLASSGEQFF	TGCGCCAGCAGCTCTCTAGCGTCGTCGGGTGAGCAGTTCTTC
NA	15	TRBJ1-6	TRBV5-6	NA	CASSLDGGSHSPLHF	TGTGCCAGCAGCTTGGATGGAGGGAGCCATTCACCCCTCCACTTT
TRBD1	15	TRBJ1-2	TRBV7-2	once	CASSLGPQGAHGYTF	TGTGCCAGCAGCTTAGGACCACAGGGGGCGCACGGCTACACCTTC
NA	12	TRBJ2-2	TRBV7-3	NA	CASSLMSGELFF	TGTGCCAGCAGCTTAATGTCCGGGGAGCTGTTTTTT
NA	12	TRBJ2-3	TRBV18	many	CASSLEADTQYF	TGTGCCAGCTCCCTGGAGGCAGATACGCAGTATTTT
NA	16	TRBJ2-1	TRBV18	few	CASSPPGRGETNEQFF	TGTGCCAGCTCACCACCCGGACGAGGGGAGACCAATGAGCAGTTCTTC
TRBD1	13	TRBJ1-1	TRBV6-1	NA	CASGDRENTEAFF	TGTGCCAGCGGGGACAGGGAGAACACTGAAGCTTTCTTT
NA	13	TRBJ1-1	TRBV7-3	NA	CASSFTQSAEAFF	TGTGCCAGCAGCTTCACTCAGAGCGCTGAAGCTTTCTTT